This record looks at one TCR beta chain sequence and its context. Germline V gene lookup returns CDR1 LGHDT and CDR2 YNNKEL (reference sequence). Trimming cost V 0 bases and J 3 bases; bases outside gene matches: 6. The CDR3 covers 16 residues. Per the study methods: Cell counts per sample came from amplifying reference gene primers. Libraries were prepared by immunoSEQ multiplex PCR; TCRdb keeps only in-frame clonotypes and omits some of them. The DNA gave D and trimming, while V, J and clone size come from that table. This table holds tens of thousands of clones, around nine tenths found once. Enrollees, roughly 18 to 90 years old, lived in 24 US areas. Cohorts were based on clinical histories the participants reported. This record comes from a study of blood T cell repertoires in COVID-19. Study details: Samples representing acute and convalescent COVID-19 were sourced from the United States, Italy and Spain.

This chain joins TRBV3-1 (or the pseudogene TRBV3-2) and TRBJ2-7; 9 bases are a match to TRBD1. This clonotype originated in a woman between 50 and 59 years old with acute COVID-19. Sequencing used PBMCs or T cells enriched from blood (not recorded which). The CDR3 region is CASSQEGEGQGYEQYF. As DNA, the CDR3 is TGTGCCAGCAGCCAAGAAGGAGAGGGACAGGGCTACGAGCAGTACTTC.